The following is a T cell receptor beta chain sequence with its context. Its antigen is unknown. This table comes from immunoSEQ multiplex PCR, and its TCRdb copy is limited to in-frame clones, with some not included. The sample lists 130,000 or so clones, over 90% occurring once. The data originate from a study of T cell responses to AZD1222 COVID-19 vaccine. About the research overall: Timing groups of about 4 and about 12 weeks for second doses were pooled.

V was clipped by 6 bases and J by 9 bases; unmatched bases: 9. The CDR3 contains 14 residues. Per germline, CDR1 SEHNR and CDR2 FQNEAQ (reference sequence). Findings and limits, study-wide: Regions 160-218 and 743-854 held dominance among vaccine-associated CD4 TCRs, which spanned spike. Targets within unmutated variant regions were reportedly found for nearly half of spike-specific TCRs.

The receptor comes from an adult in good health. Sequenced material: peripheral blood, taken on day 0 of AZD1222 vaccination. This chain uses TRBV7-9 with TRBJ2-1, with 9 positions matching TRBD2. As DNA, the CDR3 is TGTGCCAGCAGAAGGGGCGGGAGGGCCCGTGAGCAGTTCTTC. Translating gives CASRRGGRAREQFF.